This TCR beta chain was profiled in a study of siplizumab effects on memory and regulatory T cells. Whole-study context: Siplizumab at roughly 1 ug/mL was tested against drug-free controls in paired reactions.

Germline CDR1 and CDR2: SGHDT and YYEEEE. The V end was cut by 4 bases, the J end by 1 base, with 9 bases between. This CDR3 spans 14 amino acids. The assay was immunoSEQ multiplex PCR, and TCRdb's table has in-frame clones only and misses some. Of over 7,500 clones listed, about 40% are singletons. The cells of the mixed lymphocyte reaction underwent an approximately six-day coculture at 37°C. The study labelled responder PBMCs with CFSE and stimulator PBMCs with Violet Dye, then mixed them 1:1. Findings and limits, study-wide: Sequences that were alloreactive and traceable to unstimulated CD4+ memory cells were significantly reduced by siplizumab.

Details on this clone: Its antigen is undetermined.

The sequenced sample was CFSE-low (dividing) CD4+ T cells sorted from an allogeneic mixed lymphocyte reaction. The sequence was obtained from a human donor in good health; the cells came from an allogeneic mixed lymphocyte reaction. V gene TRBV5-6 combines with J gene TRBJ2-4; D may be TRBD1 (6 bases). Here the CDR3 DNA reads TGTGCCAGCAGCCTTCAGGGGGCCAAAAACATTCAGTACTTC. This translates into CASSLQGAKNIQYF.